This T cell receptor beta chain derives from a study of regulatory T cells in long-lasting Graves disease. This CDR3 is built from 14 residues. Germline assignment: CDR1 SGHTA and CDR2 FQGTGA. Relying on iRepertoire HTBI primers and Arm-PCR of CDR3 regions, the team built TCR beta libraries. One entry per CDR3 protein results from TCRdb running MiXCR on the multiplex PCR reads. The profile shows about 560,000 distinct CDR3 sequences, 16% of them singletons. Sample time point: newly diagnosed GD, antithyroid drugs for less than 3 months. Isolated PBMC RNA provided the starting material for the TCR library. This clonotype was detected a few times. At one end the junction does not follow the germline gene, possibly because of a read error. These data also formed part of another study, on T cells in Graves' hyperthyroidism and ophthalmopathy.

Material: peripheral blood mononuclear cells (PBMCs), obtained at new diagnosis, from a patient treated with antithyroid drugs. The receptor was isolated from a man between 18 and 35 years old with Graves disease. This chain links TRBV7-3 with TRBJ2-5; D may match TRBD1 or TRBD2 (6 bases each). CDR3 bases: TGTGCCAGCAGCTCAGGGGACTTCCAAGAGACCCAATACTTC. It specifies CASSSGDFQETQYF.